A single T cell receptor (beta chain) is shown here with its context. The table lists this clone with a count of one. What antigen it recognizes has not been identified. No per-base quality is available; no much larger clone lies one base away. The source of the sample is a study of blood T cell repertoires in COVID-19 (dated by TCRdb to the early 2020s). Study-wide context: Samples covering the acute and convalescent phases of COVID-19 were provided by collaborators in the United States, Italy and Spain. The prospective study material was composed of cDNA or gDNA derived from T cells, B-cell-depleted T cells, or PBMCs. The dataset comprised deeply sampled blood TCRbeta repertoires from subjects exposed to, actively infected with, or recovered from COVID-19. The repertoires were released in a freely available public database meant as a resource for research on the immune response to SARS-CoV-2. Samples came from the ongoing ImmuneRACE study (first 160 participants) plus 1,254 subjects from 6 global collaborators. A de-identified subject ID, COVID-19 status, age in years and sex were almost always included in the sample metadata. HLA class I and class II types, where available, came from metadata supplied by the sample provider rather than from assay-based typing.

Overall study outcomes, separate from this receptor: The quantity of clinical and demographic metadata differed by source and by participant and was supplied without curation.

The CDR3 starts with the cysteine, ends with the phenylalanine, and has 16 residues. Left in the record is the CDR3 DNA by itself, 48 bases read in frame from the first base. V is pruned by 4 bases and J by 7 bases, leaving 10 bases of the junction without a gene match. Per the germline V gene, SGDLS is the CDR1 and YYNGEE is the CDR2. Whole blood was collected in K2EDTA tubes by collaborating institutions according to the institutions' own protocols. For TCRbeta analysis, collaborator samples were shipped as frozen whole blood, as isolated PBMCs, or as DNA extracted from either sample type. TCRbeta CDR3 regions were amplified from genomic DNA by means of the immunoSEQ Assay, a bias-controlled multiplex PCR. Processing in the source paper ran as follows. Nucleated cell counts per sample were estimated from amplification of reference gene primers within the assay. Sequence reads were collapsed and filtered to measure the absolute abundance of every unique TCRbeta CDR3 rearrangement. Productive Simpson clonality was computed per sample as the square root of Simpson's diversity index over productive rearrangements. Here the immuneACCESS table is served through TCRdb, limited to in-frame sequences with V and J called. Missing clones are a known gap in these copies; in checked studies unresolved V genes cover under half, and the rest lacks a known reason. Clone size and the V and J calls come from that table; the DNA yielded D and trimming. Recorded for this sample are 100,000 to 150,000 clones; approximately 91% of them occurred a single time. The top ten hold 0.95% to 1.5% of the sample.

Rearrangement joined TRBV9 to TRBJ1-6; 8 bases in the junction line up with TRBD1. Sequencing was done on a sample of peripheral blood. The origin of this receptor is a woman older than 75 with acute or convalescent COVID-19. The bases are TGTGCCAGCAGCCAACAGGGGGGGGTGACGAATTCACCCCTCCACTTT. Its protein reads: CASSQQGGVTNSPLHF.